This TCR beta chain is from a study of identical twins. Template switching (which added a universal primer site) was used, and cDNA carried unique molecular identifiers. TCRdb re-derived calls from the 5' RACE reads in MiXCR, one entry per CDR3 protein. The sample lists 350,000 to 600,000 distinct CDR3 sequences; approximately 14% were seen once. V was trimmed by 1 base and J by 1 base, leaving 8 bases between them. The CDR3 sequence is 14 residues long. Germline V CDR1 and CDR2: LNHNV, YYDKDF (reference sequence). The same data also went into a second study, on yellow fever vaccine responses in identical twins.

The J gene is TRBJ2-7, the V gene TRBV15, with D perhaps given as TRBD1 or TRBD2 (5 bases each). Input material: CD4+ T cells sorted from blood. The sequence was obtained from a woman under 30 in good health. In DNA, the CDR3 is TGTGCCACCAGCAGAGGGGGGATATCCTACGAGCAGTACTTC. Translated: CATSRGGISYEQYF.